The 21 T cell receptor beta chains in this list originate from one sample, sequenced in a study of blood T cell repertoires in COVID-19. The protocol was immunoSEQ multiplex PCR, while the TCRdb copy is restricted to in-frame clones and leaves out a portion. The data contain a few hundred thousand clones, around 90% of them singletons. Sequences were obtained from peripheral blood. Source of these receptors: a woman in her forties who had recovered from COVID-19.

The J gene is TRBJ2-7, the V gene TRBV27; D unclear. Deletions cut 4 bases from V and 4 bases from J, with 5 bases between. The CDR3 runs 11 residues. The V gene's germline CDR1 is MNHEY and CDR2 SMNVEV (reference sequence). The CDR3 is CASSSGYEQYF. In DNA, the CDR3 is TGTGCCAGCAGTTCCGGTTACGAGCAGTACTTC.

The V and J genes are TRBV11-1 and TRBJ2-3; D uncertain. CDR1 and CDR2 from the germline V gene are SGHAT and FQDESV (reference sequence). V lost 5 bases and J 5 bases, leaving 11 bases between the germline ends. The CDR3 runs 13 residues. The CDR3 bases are TGTGCCAGCAGCCGAAGCCCTCGAGATACGCAGTATTTT. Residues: CASSRSPRDTQYF.

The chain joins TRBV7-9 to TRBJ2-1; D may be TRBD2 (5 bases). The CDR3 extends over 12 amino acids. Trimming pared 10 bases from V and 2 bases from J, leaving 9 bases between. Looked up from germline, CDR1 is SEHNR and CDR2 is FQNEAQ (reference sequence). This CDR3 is CAIGAAYNEQFF. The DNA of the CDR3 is TGTGCCATCGGAGCGGCCTACAATGAGCAGTTCTTC.

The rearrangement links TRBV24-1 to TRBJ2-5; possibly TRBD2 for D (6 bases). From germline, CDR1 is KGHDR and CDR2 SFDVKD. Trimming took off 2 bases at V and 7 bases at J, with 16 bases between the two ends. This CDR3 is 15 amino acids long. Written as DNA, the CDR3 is TGTGCCACCAGTGATTGGGGCGGGGACTCGCGGACCCAGTACTTC. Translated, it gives CATSDWGGDSRTQYF.

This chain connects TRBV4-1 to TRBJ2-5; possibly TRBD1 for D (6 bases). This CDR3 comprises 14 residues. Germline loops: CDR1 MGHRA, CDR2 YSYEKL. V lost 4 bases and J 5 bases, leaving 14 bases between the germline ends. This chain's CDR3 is CASSPTGSRETQYF. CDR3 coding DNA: TGCGCCAGCAGCCCTACAGGGTCTCGGGAGACCCAGTACTTC.

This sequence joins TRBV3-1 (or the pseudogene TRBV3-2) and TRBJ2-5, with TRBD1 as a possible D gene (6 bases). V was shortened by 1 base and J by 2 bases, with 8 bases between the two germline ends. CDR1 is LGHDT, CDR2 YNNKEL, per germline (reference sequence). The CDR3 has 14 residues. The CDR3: CASSQAQGQETQYF. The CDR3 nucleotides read TGTGCCAGCAGCCAAGCCCAGGGGCAAGAGACCCAGTACTTC.

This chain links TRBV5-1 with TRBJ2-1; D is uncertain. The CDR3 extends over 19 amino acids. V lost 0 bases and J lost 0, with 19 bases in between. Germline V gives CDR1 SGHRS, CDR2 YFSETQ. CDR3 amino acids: CASSLVYLVAASSYNEQFF. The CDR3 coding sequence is TGCGCCAGCAGCTTGGTATATCTGGTGGCGGCTAGCTCCTACAATGAGCAGTTCTTC.

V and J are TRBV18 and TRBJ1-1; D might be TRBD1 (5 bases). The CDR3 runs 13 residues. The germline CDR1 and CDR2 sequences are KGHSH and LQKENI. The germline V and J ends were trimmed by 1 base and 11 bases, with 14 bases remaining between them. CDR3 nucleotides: TGTGCCAGCTCACCACAGCCAGAAGGGGTGGCTTTCTTT. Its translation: CASSPQPEGVAFF. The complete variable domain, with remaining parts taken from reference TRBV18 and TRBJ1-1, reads NAGVMQNPRHLVRRRGQEARLRCSPMKGHSHVYWYRQLPEEGLKFMVYLQKENIIDESGMPKERFSAEFPKEGPSILRIQQVVRGDSAAYFCASSPQPEGVAFFGQGTRLTVV.

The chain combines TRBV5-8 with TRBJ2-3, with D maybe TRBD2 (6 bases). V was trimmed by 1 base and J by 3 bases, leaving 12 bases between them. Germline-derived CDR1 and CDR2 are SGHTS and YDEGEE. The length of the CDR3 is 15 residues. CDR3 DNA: TGTGCCAGCAGCTTGCGGGACTTTCGGACAGATACGCAGTATTTT. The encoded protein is CASSLRDFRTDTQYF.

The CDR3 DNA follows: TGTGCCATCAGTAGCGGGGATTCCTACAATGAGCAGTTCTTC. Protein sequence: CAISSGDSYNEQFF. The chain is built from TRBV10-3 and TRBJ2-1; TRBD2 aligns across 7 bases. The J segment lost 1 base and the V segment lost 5 bases, leaving 2 bases of the junction unmatched. Per the germline V gene, CDR1 is ENHRY and CDR2 is SYGVKD. There are 14 residues in the CDR3.

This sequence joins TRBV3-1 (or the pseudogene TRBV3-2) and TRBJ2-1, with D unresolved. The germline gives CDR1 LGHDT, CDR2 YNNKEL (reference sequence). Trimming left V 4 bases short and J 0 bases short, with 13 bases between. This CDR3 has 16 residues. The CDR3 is CASSRPRPPSYNEQFF. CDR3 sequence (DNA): TGTGCCAGCAGCCGCCCTAGACCACCCTCCTACAATGAGCAGTTCTTC.

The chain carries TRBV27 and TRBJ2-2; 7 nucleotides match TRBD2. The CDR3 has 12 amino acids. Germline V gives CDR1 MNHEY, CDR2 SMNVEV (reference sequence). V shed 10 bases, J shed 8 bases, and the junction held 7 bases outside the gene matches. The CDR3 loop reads CATRAGEGELFF. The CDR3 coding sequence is TGTGCCACCCGGGCGGGAGAAGGGGAGCTGTTTTTT.

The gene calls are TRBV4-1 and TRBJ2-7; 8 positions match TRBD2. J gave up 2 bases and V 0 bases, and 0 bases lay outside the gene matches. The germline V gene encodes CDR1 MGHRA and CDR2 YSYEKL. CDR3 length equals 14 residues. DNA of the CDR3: TGCGCCAGCAGCCAAGAGGGACTAGCCTACGAGCAGTACTTC. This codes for CASSQEGLAYEQYF.

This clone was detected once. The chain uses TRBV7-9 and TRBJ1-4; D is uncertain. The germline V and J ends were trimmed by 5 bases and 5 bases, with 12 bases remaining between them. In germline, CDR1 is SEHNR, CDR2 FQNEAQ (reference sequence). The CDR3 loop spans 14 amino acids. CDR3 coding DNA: TGTGCCAGCAGCGCGGAGGAGCAGAATGAAAAACTGTTTTTT. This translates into CASSAEEQNEKLFF.

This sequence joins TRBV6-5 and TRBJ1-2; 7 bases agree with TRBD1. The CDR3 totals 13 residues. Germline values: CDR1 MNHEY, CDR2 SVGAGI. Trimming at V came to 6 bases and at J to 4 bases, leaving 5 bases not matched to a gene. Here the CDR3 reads CASRETGPYGYTF. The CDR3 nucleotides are TGTGCCAGCAGGGAGACAGGGCCCTATGGCTACACCTTC.

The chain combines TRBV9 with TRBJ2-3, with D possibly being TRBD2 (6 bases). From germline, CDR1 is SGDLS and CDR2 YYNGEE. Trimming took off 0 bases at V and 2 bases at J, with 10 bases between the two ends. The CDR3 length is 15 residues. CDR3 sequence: CASSVGAGTTDTQYF. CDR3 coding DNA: TGTGCCAGCAGCGTAGGGGCGGGGACCACAGATACGCAGTATTTT.

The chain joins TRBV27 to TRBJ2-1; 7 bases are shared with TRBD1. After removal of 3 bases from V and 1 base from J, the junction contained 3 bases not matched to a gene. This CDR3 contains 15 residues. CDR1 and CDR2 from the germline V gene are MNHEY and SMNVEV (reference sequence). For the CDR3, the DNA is TGTGCCAGCAGTTTGACAGGGCCGTCCTACAATGAGCAGTTCTTC. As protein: CASSLTGPSYNEQFF.

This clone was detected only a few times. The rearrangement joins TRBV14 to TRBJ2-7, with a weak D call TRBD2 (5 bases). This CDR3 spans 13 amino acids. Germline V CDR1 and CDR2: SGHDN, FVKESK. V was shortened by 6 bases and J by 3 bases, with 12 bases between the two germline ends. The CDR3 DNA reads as TGTGCCAGCAGGGCTAGCAGGTTCTACGAGCAGTACTTC. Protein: CASRASRFYEQYF.

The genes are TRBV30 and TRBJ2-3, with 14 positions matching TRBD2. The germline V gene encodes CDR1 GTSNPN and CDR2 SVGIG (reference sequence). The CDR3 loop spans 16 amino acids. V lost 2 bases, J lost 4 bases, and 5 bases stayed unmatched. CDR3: CAWSPGTSGRSDTQYF. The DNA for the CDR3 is TGTGCCTGGAGTCCTGGGACTAGCGGGAGATCAGATACGCAGTATTTT.

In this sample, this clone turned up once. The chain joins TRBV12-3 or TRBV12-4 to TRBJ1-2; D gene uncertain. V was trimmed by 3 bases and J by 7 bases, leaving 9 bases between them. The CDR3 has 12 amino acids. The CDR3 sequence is CASSFGDPGYTF. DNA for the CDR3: TGTGCCAGCAGTTTCGGGGATCCTGGCTACACCTTC.

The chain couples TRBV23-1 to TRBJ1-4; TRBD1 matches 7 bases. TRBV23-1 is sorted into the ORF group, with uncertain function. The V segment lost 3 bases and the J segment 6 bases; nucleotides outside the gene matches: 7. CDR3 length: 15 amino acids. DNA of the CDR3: TGCGCCAGCAGTCAGCCGAGGCAGGGGGATGAAAAACTGTTTTTT. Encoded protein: CASSQPRQGDEKLFF.